This passage covers 5 T cell receptor beta chains from one sample sequenced in a study of blood T cell repertoires in COVID-19. TCRdb keeps only in-frame clones here, not all; method: immunoSEQ multiplex PCR. The table shows fewer than 250,000 clones, with about 85% occurring only once. The sequencing sample was made of peripheral blood. The receptor set was obtained from a man under 40 with acute or convalescent COVID-19.

With regard to this clone: Without the conserved terminal phenylalanine or tryptophan, this CDR3 likely stems from a read error. The limits of the CDR3 on the DNA are not certain, so only TCRdb's listed CDR3 is given. The chain recombines TRBV21-1 with TRBJ2-7; TRBD1 reflects the table's D call only, with no check against the DNA. TRBV21-1 is termed a pseudogene. The length of the CDR3 is 9 amino acids, counting both ends. The CDR3 sequence is CASSKSPRQ.

The CDR3 bases are TGTGCCTGGGCAGGGACAGGCAATCAGCCCCAGCATTTT. It specifies CAWAGTGNQPQHF. The chain links TRBV30 to TRBJ1-5; 7 bases fit TRBD1. Germline-derived CDR1 and CDR2 are GTSNPN and SVGIG (reference sequence). The CDR3 loop spans 13 amino acids. Trimming cost V 5 bases and J 2 bases; bases outside gene matches: 3.

The chain has TRBV18 and TRBJ1-1; maybe TRBD1 (5 bases). Germline V gene sequence: CDR1 KGHSH, CDR2 LQKENI. Trimming removed 6 bases from V and 0 bases from J, with 14 bases in between. This CDR3 has 15 amino acids. The CDR3, as DNA: TGTGCCAGCTCTCTCAACAGGCAGATGAACACTGAAGCTTTCTTT. Encoded protein: CASSLNRQMNTEAFF.

DNA for the CDR3: TGTGCCAGCTCACCCGACGGAGGGAACACTGAAGCTTTCTTT. The encoded protein is CASSPDGGNTEAFF. This rearrangement joins TRBV18 to TRBJ1-1; D unclear. Trimming cost V 3 bases and J 1 base, with 9 bases left between them. Germline-derived CDR1 and CDR2 are KGHSH and LQKENI. This CDR3 has 14 residues.

The V and J genes are TRBV6-5 and TRBJ1-1; 9 bases match TRBD1. The CDR3 extends over 15 amino acids. J was trimmed by 9 bases and V by 2 bases; bases with no gene match: 10. Per germline, CDR1 MNHEY and CDR2 SVGAGI. CDR3 nucleotide sequence: TGTGCCAGCAGTTACGAACCGGGACAGGGTTTAAAAGCTTTCTTT. Encoded protein: CASSYEPGQGLKAFF.